One sample yielded the 25 T cell receptor beta chains listed below, sequenced in a study of cytomegalovirus exposure and HLA in healthy donors. PCR was performed using 60 Vbeta and 13 Jbeta primers. Clones were read by immunoSEQ multiplex PCR, and TCRdb kept only the in-frame ones, dropping some. The sample has approximately 95,000 clones; 80% to 85% are singletons. The sample taken for sequencing was PBMCs. These receptors came from a woman aged 70-85 years in good health and CMV-seropositive.

The V gene is TRBV4-3, the J gene TRBJ2-5, with TRBD2 matching 9 bases. The CDR3 sequence is 16 residues long. The J segment lost 5 bases and the V segment lost 1 base, leaving 8 bases of the junction unmatched. The germline V gene has CDR1 LGHNA and CDR2 YSLEER. The CDR3 sequence is CASSQGSGSTWETQYF. The CDR3 coding sequence is TGCGCCAGCAGCCAAGGTAGCGGGAGTACGTGGGAGACCCAGTACTTC.

The J gene is TRBJ2-3, the V gene TRBV27, with 7 bases aligning to TRBD1. CDR3 size: 14 residues. Germline V gene data show CDR1 as MNHEY and CDR2 as SMNVEV (reference sequence). Losses at the gene ends were 5 bases for V and 4 bases for J; bases not matched to a gene: 6. Here the CDR3 reads CASSQNRGADTQYF. The CDR3 DNA reads TGTGCCAGCAGTCAGAACAGGGGCGCAGATACGCAGTATTTT.

CDR3 bases: TGTGCCAGTAGTCGAATAGCGGGGAGCTCCTACAATGAGCAGTTCTTC. This sequence encodes CASSRIAGSSYNEQFF. The chain recombines TRBV19 with TRBJ2-1, with 8 bases identical to TRBD2. Germline trimming cut 5 bases from V and 0 bases from J; bases unmatched to any gene: 6. In germline, CDR1 is LNHDA, CDR2 SQIVND (reference sequence). The CDR3 has 16 residues.

The chain is built from TRBV9 and TRBJ2-7; 11 nucleotides align to TRBD2. The CDR3 has 17 amino acids. Germline loops: CDR1 SGDLS, CDR2 YYNGEE. V lost 0 bases and J lost 2; bases outside the gene matches: 7. The CDR3 is CASSVGIAGGRTYEQYF. CDR3 DNA sequence: TGTGCCAGCAGCGTAGGCATAGCGGGAGGGCGAACCTACGAGCAGTACTTC.

V and J are TRBV11-3 and TRBJ2-2; TRBD1 agrees at 7 bases. Germline V CDR1 and CDR2: SGHNT, YENEEA. The CDR3 sequence is 18 residues long. J was trimmed by 2 bases and V by 5 bases; bases with no gene match: 14. The CDR3 sequence: CASSPETGQSANTGELFF. CDR3 DNA: TGTGCCAGCAGCCCCGAAACGGGACAGTCGGCTAACACCGGGGAGCTGTTTTTT.

V and J are TRBV28 and TRBJ2-7; 7 positions agree with TRBD1. With V trimmed by 7 bases and J by 3 bases, 9 bases remained unmatched. Per germline, CDR1 MDHEN and CDR2 SYDVKM. This CDR3 has 14 residues. CDR3 sequence: CASNSQGDLYEQYF. The CDR3 DNA reads as TGTGCCAGCAATTCCCAGGGGGATCTCTACGAGCAGTACTTC.

This clone was seen more than once but under ten times. The chain has TRBV18 and TRBJ1-4; D not certain. Per the germline V gene, CDR1 is KGHSH and CDR2 is LQKENI. V lost 4 bases and J 0 bases, leaving 15 bases between the germline ends. The CDR3 is 17 amino acids. CDR3 DNA: TGTGCCAGCTCACGCGGGAGGGTCGGTGCAACTAATGAAAAACTGTTTTTT. It is translated as CASSRGRVGATNEKLFF.

The CDR3 DNA reads as TGTGCCAGTAGTATAGAGGAGGCAGGGGGAAACACCGGGGAGCTGTTTTTT. It yields the protein CASSIEEAGGNTGELFF. The rearrangement uses TRBV19 and TRBJ2-2, with TRBD1 matching over 7 bases. With 0 bases clipped from V and 2 bases from J, the junction kept 6 bases outside the gene matches. The CDR3 is made up of 17 amino acids. CDR1 LNHDA and CDR2 SQIVND come from the germline V gene (reference sequence).

Many counts were recorded for this clone. This sequence joins TRBV5-1 and TRBJ2-7; TRBD2 is a possible D gene (6 bases). V was cut by 2 bases and J by 3 bases, with 9 bases left in between. The CDR3 consists of 13 residues. Per germline, CDR1 SGHRS and CDR2 YFSETQ. Here the CDR3 reads CASSLTGDYEQYF. In DNA form, the CDR3 reads TGCGCCAGCAGCTTAACGGGGGACTACGAGCAGTACTTC.

This chain links TRBV30 with TRBJ2-5, with a possible D match to TRBD1 (5 bases). The J call is uncertain, as TRBJ2-7 better fits the DNA end. The length of the CDR3 is 15 residues. Germline V gene lookup returns CDR1 GTSNPN and CDR2 SVGIG (reference sequence). The CDR3 here is CAWRSASKGLGEQYF. The CDR3 region has the DNA TGTGCCTGGAGATCGGCGTCCAAGGGGCTGGGCGAGCAGTACTTC.

The chain carries TRBV15 and TRBJ1-2, with TRBD1 matching over 7 bases. CDR1 and CDR2 (germline): LNHNV, YYDKDF (reference sequence). The CDR3 has 16 residues. V shed 4 bases, J shed 0 bases, and the junction held 8 bases outside the gene matches. In nucleotides, the CDR3 is TGTGCCACCAGCACAGACAGGGATCGGGCTAACTATGGCTACACCTTC. Translating gives CATSTDRDRANYGYTF.

This chain links TRBV7-9 with TRBJ1-4; 10 bases are a match to TRBD1. CDR1 is SEHNR, CDR2 FQNEAQ, per germline (reference sequence). This CDR3 contains 16 residues. With 5 bases clipped from V and 3 bases from J, the junction kept 6 bases outside the gene matches. This CDR3 is CASSPGQGYPNEKLFF. For the CDR3, the DNA is TGTGCCAGCAGCCCGGGACAGGGGTATCCTAATGAAAAACTGTTTTTT.

This rearrangement joins TRBV28 to TRBJ2-7; 13 bases map to TRBD2. V was pared by 6 bases and J by 7 bases, with 9 bases of the junction left unmatched. Germline assignment: CDR1 MDHEN and CDR2 SYDVKM. The CDR3 is 15 amino acids. The CDR3 here is CASSRGLAGYYEQYF. In DNA, the CDR3 is TGTGCCAGCAGCCGGGGACTAGCGGGATATTATGAGCAGTACTTC.

The chain is built from TRBV4-3 and TRBJ2-7, with TRBD1 identical over 8 bases. The CDR3 extends over 19 amino acids. With V trimmed by 1 base and J by 2 bases, 16 bases remained unmatched. The germline CDR1 and CDR2 sequences are LGHNA and YSLEER. CDR3 sequence reads: CASSQGWTHQGAEPYEQYF. The CDR3 nucleotides are TGCGCCAGCAGCCAAGGTTGGACACACCAGGGGGCCGAGCCCTACGAGCAGTACTTC.

The chain joins TRBV7-9 to TRBJ2-5; a weak D match, TRBD2 (6 bases). The J call may not be correct, given that the DNA end is closer to TRBJ2-7. The length of the CDR3 is 13 residues. Germline V lookup: CDR1 SEHNR, CDR2 FQNEAQ (reference sequence). In DNA, the CDR3 is TGTGCCAGCAGCCCCCGGGCGGGGTACGAGCAGTACTTC. The encoded protein is CASSPRAGYEQYF.

V gene TRBV7-2 combines with J gene TRBJ1-4; tentatively, D is TRBD1 (5 bases). V lost 1 base and J lost 5, with 8 bases in between. The CDR3 is 14 residues long. From germline, CDR1 is SGHTA and CDR2 FQGNSA. The CDR3 region is CASSLEKGNEKLFF. For the CDR3, the DNA is TGTGCCAGCAGCTTAGAAAAGGGGAATGAAAAACTGTTTTTT.

Only a few counts were recorded for this clone. This chain links TRBV7-2 with TRBJ1-1; perhaps TRBD1 as D (5 bases). CDR1 and CDR2 from the germline V gene are SGHTA and FQGNSA. Trimming stripped 1 base from V and 1 base from J, with 13 bases between. The CDR3 extends over 16 amino acids. CDR3 DNA sequence: TGTGCCAGCAGCTTAGTTCCTTATCAGGGGAACACTGAAGCTTTCTTT. Amino acids: CASSLVPYQGNTEAFF.

The genes are TRBV15 and TRBJ1-4, with 9 bases fitting TRBD1. Trimming removed 8 bases from V and 8 bases from J; junction bases left unmatched: 9. CDR3 length: 14 amino acids. Looked up from germline, CDR1 is LNHNV and CDR2 is YYDKDF (reference sequence). CDR3 nucleotides: TGTGCCACCCAGCAAGGACAGGGGAACGAAAAACTGTTTTTT. Translating gives CATQQGQGNEKLFF.

The chain uses TRBV9 and TRBJ1-3; maybe TRBD1 (5 bases). CDR1 is SGDLS and CDR2 is YYNGEE in the germline V gene. The CDR3 runs to 17 residues. V was cut by 3 bases and J by 0 bases, with 16 bases left in between. The CDR3 spells CASSAFPDSFSGNTIYF. CDR3 bases: TGTGCCAGCAGCGCCTTCCCAGACAGCTTCTCTGGAAACACCATATATTTT.

This sequence joins TRBV9 and TRBJ1-3; D unresolved. CDR1 is SGDLS and CDR2 is YYNGEE in the germline V gene. This CDR3 is built from 14 residues. Deletions cut 0 bases from V and 0 bases from J, with 4 bases between. CDR3 residues: CASSVGSSGNTIYF. The DNA of the CDR3 is TGTGCCAGCAGCGTAGGCAGCTCTGGAAACACCATATATTTT.

The rearrangement joins TRBV5-1 to TRBJ2-7, with D perhaps TRBD1 (5 bases). The CDR3 runs to 14 residues. Trimming pared 6 bases from V and 9 bases from J, leaving 22 bases between. Germline CDR1 is SGHRS and CDR2 is YFSETQ. The CDR3 nucleotides are TGCGCCAGCATCCCAAAGGGCCAGGGATTAAGGCAGTACTTC. This translates into CASIPKGQGLRQYF.

The rearrangement uses TRBV5-4 and TRBJ1-1, with 7 bases matching TRBD1. Germline V lookup: CDR1 SGHNT, CDR2 YYREEE (reference sequence). The V segment lost 3 bases and the J segment 4 bases; nucleotides outside the gene matches: 6. The CDR3 is made up of 14 amino acids. The CDR3 DNA sequence: TGTGCCAGCAGCTCGCCACAGGGGAGCACTGAAGCTTTCTTT. Its translation is CASSSPQGSTEAFF.

The chain combines TRBV15 with TRBJ2-5, with a weak D call TRBD1 (7 bases). The CDR3 is made up of 14 amino acids. From germline, CDR1 is LNHNV and CDR2 YYDKDF (reference sequence). V was shortened by 0 bases and J by 7 bases, with 12 bases between the two germline ends. The CDR3 loop reads CATSRDRQGGTQYF. CDR3 coding DNA: TGTGCCACCAGCAGAGATAGGCAGGGGGGGACCCAGTACTTC.

The gene calls are TRBV12-5 and TRBJ1-5, with D hard to call. The V end lost 7 bases, the J end lost 2 bases, and 12 bases lay between the germline ends. From germline, CDR1 is LGHNT and CDR2 FRNRAP. This CDR3 is 14 amino acids long. The chain's CDR3 is CASAASGGNQPQHF. The DNA of the CDR3 is TGTGCTAGTGCCGCCTCGGGTGGCAATCAGCCCCAGCATTTT.

With respect to this clone: This same CDR3 is encoded by further DNA sequences in the sample. This chain links TRBV19 with TRBJ2-1; D not resolved. V was trimmed by 3 bases and J by 0 bases, leaving 9 bases between them. The CDR3 length is 15 residues. Per the germline V gene, CDR1 is LNHDA and CDR2 is SQIVND (reference sequence). CDR3 residues: CASSIDSSSYNEQFF. The CDR3, as DNA: TGTGCCAGTAGTATTGACTCAAGCTCCTACAATGAGCAGTTCTTC.